This T cell receptor (beta chain) was identified in a study of human T cells and chemical hapten exposure. Overall study context: Epicutaneous patch tests delivered 0.01% DPC to the upper back, with evaluation at 6 days.

MiXCR, run by TCRdb on the RACE reads, gives a single entry per CDR3 protein. Of a few hundred thousand distinct CDR3 sequences listed, around 9.3% are singletons. The sample's time point: pre-sensitization, week 0. Regarding treatment: therapeutic diphenylcyclopropenone sensitization with weekly scalp DPC. Per germline, CDR1 SEHNR and CDR2 FQNEAQ (reference sequence). V shed 5 bases, J shed 2 bases, and the junction held 4 bases outside the gene matches. This CDR3 has 14 amino acids. The TCR was taken from a woman in her thirties or forties with alopecia areata. Some clones in this sample may be carry-over from other donors' samples. This specimen consisted of whole blood, obtained in connection with sensitization to the hapten diphenylcyclopropenone (DPC). The chain recombines TRBV7-9 with TRBJ1-2, with 8 bases matching TRBD1. DNA of the CDR3: TGTGCCAGCAGCGGAGGACAGGGCAACTATGGCTACACCTTC. It translates to CASSGGQGNYGYTF.